One T cell receptor (beta chain) is described in this entry. The assay was immunoSEQ multiplex PCR, and TCRdb's table has in-frame clones only and misses some. The data show over 70,000 clones, with around 89% seen just once and approximately 6.8% held by the top ten. The sample is drawn from a study of blood T cell repertoires in COVID-19. In the study overall: Italy, Spain and the United States were the sources of the convalescent and acute COVID-19 samples.

The length of the CDR3 is 14 residues. V lost 6 bases and J lost 2, with 11 bases in between. Germline CDR1 reads MGHDK; CDR2 reads SYGVNS. This receptor was identified in a woman over 75 with acute or convalescent COVID-19. The specimen sequenced was peripheral blood. This chain connects TRBV25-1 to TRBJ1-3; perhaps TRBD1 as D (6 bases). CDR3 amino acids: CASRDSGTGNTIYF. The CDR3 region has the DNA TGTGCCAGCAGGGACAGCGGGACTGGAAACACCATATATTTT.